This TCR beta chain was recorded in a study of OX40 agonist ivuxolimab in advanced cancers. Overall study findings and caveats: At doses 0.1 to 3.0 mg/kg, CD4+ and CD8+ clones expanded.

Generated by immunoSEQ multiplex PCR, the TCRdb table keeps only in-frame clones and is missing some. The top ten hold approximately 7% of the sample, which has about 55,000 clones, around nine tenths seen once. As to this clone: Its target is unknown.

Baseline was the first blood sampling point, followed by cycle 4 day 1 and cycle 7 day 1. CDR3 length equals 15 residues. From germline, CDR1 is SGHRS and CDR2 YFSETQ. Trimming removed 0 bases from V and 4 bases from J; junction bases left unmatched: 1. The receptor comes from an adult with an advanced solid tumor such as melanoma, head and neck, liver or kidney cancer. This specimen consisted of CD4+ or CD8+ T cells sorted from blood, obtained in a trial of the OX40 agonist ivuxolimab. The V gene is TRBV5-1, the J gene TRBJ2-5, with 12 bases lining up with TRBD2. The CDR3 reads CASSLASGRGETQYF. Written as DNA, the CDR3 is TGCGCCAGCAGCTTGGCTAGCGGGAGGGGAGAGACCCAGTACTTC.